This T cell receptor beta chain was sequenced in a study of somatic mutations in cytotoxic T cells in rheumatoid arthritis. In its sample, this clone was seen a few times. Its antigen is undetermined. Using immunoSEQ multiplex PCR, the repertoire was profiled, and TCRdb retains in-frame clones only, with some absent. The repertoire has 10,000 to 12,000 clones, 60% to 80% of them found once; the top ten carry about a fifth. Trimming cost V 2 bases and J 3 bases; bases outside gene matches: 6. The germline gives CDR1 MNHEY, CDR2 SVGAGI. The CDR3 totals 15 residues. Study-wide results and caveats: With advancing age, CD8+ clonality climbed in rheumatoid arthritis patients but did not rise in healthy controls.

Sequencing input: CD8+ T cells sorted from blood. This chain links TRBV6-5 with TRBJ2-7; 8 bases line up with TRBD1. The receptor was derived from a man between 50 and 59 years old in good health. Written as DNA, the CDR3 is TGTGCCAGCAGTTACGGCAGGGGGCGAGTCTACGAGCAGTACTTC. As protein: CASSYGRGRVYEQYF.